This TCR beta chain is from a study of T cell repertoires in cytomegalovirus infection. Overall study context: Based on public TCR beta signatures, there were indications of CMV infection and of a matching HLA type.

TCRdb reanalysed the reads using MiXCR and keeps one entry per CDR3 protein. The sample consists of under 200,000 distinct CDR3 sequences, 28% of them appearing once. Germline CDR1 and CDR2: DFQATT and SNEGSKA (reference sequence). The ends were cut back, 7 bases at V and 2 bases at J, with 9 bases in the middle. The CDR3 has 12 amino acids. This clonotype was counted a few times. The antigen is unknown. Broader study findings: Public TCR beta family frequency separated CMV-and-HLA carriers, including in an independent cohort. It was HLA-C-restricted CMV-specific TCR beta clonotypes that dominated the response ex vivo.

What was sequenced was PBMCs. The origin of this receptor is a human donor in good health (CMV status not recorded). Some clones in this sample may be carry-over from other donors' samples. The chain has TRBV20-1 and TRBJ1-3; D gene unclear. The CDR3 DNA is TGCAGTGTAAGCGGACCTGGAAACACCATATATTTT. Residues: CSVSGPGNTIYF.